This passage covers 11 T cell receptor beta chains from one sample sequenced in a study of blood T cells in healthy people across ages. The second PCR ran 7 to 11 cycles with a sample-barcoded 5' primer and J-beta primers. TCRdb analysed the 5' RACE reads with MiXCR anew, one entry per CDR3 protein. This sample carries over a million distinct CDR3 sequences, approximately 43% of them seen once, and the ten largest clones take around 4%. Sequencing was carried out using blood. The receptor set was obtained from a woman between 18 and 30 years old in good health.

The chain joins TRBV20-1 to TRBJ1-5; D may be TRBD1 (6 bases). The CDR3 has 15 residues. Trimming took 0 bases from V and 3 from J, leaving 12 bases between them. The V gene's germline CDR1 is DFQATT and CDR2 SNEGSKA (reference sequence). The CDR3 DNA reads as TGCAGTGCTAGAGAACAGGGAGGAGACAATCAGCCCCAGCATTTT. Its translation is CSAREQGGDNQPQHF.

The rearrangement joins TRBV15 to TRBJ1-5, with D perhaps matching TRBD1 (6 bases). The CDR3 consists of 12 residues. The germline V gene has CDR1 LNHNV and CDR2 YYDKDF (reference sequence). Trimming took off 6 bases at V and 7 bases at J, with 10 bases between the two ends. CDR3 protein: CATSSTGQPQHF. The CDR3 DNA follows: TGTGCCACCAGTTCGACAGGCCAGCCCCAGCATTTT.

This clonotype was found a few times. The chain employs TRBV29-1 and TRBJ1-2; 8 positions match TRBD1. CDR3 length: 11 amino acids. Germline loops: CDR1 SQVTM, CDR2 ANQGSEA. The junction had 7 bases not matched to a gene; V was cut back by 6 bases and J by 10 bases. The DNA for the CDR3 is TGCAGCGTATCGGACAGGGTGGTCTACACCTTC. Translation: CSVSDRVVYTF.

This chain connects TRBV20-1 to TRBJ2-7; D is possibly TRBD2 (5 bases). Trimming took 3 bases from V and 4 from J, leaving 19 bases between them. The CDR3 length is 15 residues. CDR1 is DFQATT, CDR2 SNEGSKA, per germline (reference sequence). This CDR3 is CSASPLDYFGYEQYF. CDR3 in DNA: TGCAGTGCTAGCCCCCTAGACTATTTCGGTTACGAGCAGTACTTC.

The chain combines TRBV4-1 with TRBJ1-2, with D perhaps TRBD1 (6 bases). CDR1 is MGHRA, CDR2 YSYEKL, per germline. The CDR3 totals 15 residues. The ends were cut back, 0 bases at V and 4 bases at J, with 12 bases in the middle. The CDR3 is CASSQESQGLYGYTF. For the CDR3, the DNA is TGCGCCAGCAGCCAAGAGTCCCAGGGGCTCTATGGCTACACCTTC.

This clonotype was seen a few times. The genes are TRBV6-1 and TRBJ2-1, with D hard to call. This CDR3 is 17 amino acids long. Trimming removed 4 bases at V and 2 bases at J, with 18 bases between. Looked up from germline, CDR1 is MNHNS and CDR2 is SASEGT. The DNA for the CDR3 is TGTGCCAGCAGTGTCTGGGCTGGGGTTGGGGCCTACAATGAGCAGTTCTTC. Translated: CASSVWAGVGAYNEQFF.

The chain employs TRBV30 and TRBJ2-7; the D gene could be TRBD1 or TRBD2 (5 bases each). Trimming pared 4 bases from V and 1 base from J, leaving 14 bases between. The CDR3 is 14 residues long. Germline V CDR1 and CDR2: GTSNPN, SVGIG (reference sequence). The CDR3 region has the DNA TGTGCCTGGACCGCTCGGGACGCTTCCTACGAGCAGTACTTC. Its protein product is CAWTARDASYEQYF.

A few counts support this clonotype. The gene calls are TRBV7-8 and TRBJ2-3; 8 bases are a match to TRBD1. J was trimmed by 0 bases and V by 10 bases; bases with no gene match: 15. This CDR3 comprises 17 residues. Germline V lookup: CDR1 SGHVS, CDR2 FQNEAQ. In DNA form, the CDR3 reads TGTGCCACCAGGGGGCTTACTTCGCTTTCTAGCACAGATACGCAGTATTTT. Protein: CATRGLTSLSSTDTQYF.

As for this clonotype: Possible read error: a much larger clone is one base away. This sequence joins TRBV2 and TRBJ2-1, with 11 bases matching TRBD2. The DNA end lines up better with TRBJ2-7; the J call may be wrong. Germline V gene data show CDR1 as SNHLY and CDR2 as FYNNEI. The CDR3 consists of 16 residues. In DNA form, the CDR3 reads TGTGCCAGCAGGGGACTAGCGGAGAGCTCCTACAATGAGCAGTACTTC. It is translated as CASRGLAESSYNEQYF.

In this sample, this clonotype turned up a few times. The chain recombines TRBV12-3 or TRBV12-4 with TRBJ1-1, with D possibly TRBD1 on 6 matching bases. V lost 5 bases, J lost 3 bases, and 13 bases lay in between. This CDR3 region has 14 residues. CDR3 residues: CASSPGHGDTEAFF. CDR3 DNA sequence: TGTGCCAGCAGTCCGGGACATGGGGACACTGAAGCTTTCTTT.

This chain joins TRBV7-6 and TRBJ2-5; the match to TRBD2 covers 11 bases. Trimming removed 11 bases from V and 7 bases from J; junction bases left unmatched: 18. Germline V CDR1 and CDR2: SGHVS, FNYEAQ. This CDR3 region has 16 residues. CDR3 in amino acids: CAGSRLAGGTAGTQYF. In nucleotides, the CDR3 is TGTGCCGGGAGTCGGCTAGCGGGGGGTACGGCTGGGACCCAGTACTTC.